This TCR beta chain comes out of a study of Ad26.COV2.S vaccination and SARS-CoV-2 variants. Some clones are missing from TCRdb's copy, which holds only in-frame ones; the method was immunoSEQ multiplex PCR. The table lists hundreds of thousands of clones, around 90% of them singletons. The ends lost 5 bases at V and 3 bases at J; junction bases unmatched: 11. The germline gives CDR1 LNHNV, CDR2 YYDKDF (reference sequence). There are 16 residues in the CDR3. Treatment meaning: about 20 received Ad26.COV2.S at low or high dose, single or two shots; about 5 received placebo; per-sample allocation not given. Sampling took place 63 days after the first vaccine or placebo injection.

The receptor comes from a person aged 18-65 years who received the Ad26.COV2.S COVID-19 vaccine or a placebo. The chain couples TRBV15 to TRBJ1-1; 8 nucleotides align to TRBD1. This sample comprised peripheral blood, obtained in a trial of Ad26.COV2.S vaccine versus placebo. The CDR3 loop is CATSGGQASLDTEAFF. DNA for the CDR3: TGTGCCACCAGCGGGGGACAGGCTTCCCTAGACACTGAAGCTTTCTTT.